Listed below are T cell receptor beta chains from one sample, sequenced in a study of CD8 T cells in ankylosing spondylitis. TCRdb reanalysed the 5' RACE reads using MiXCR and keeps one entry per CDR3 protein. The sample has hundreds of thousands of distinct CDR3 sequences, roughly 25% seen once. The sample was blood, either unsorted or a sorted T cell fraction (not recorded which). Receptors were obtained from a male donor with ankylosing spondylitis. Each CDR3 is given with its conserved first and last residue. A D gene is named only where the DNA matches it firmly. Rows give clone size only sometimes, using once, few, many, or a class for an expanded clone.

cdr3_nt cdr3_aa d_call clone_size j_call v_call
TGCAGCGTTGATGGTTGGAACACTGAAGCTTTCTTT CSVDGWNTEAFF NA NA TRBJ1-1 TRBV29-1
TGTGCCAGCACCCCCTTCGGCACAGTGAACACTGAAGCTTTCTTT CASTPFGTVNTEAFF NA few TRBJ1-1 TRBV12-3/TRBV12-4
TGCAGTGCTGGACAGAGGGGGTTGAGCGAGCAGTACTTC CSAGQRGLSEQYF NA few TRBJ2-7 TRBV20-1
TGCAGCGTTGGACCTAGCGGGGACACCCAAGAGACCCAGTACTTC CSVGPSGDTQETQYF TRBD2 few TRBJ2-5 TRBV29-1
TGTGCCAGCAGCCAAGTAGCGGGGACAACTAATGAAAAACTGTTTTTT CASSQVAGTTNEKLFF NA NA TRBJ1-4 TRBV4-2
TGTGCCTGGAGTGTACACGGGGCGTATAATGGCTACACCTTC CAWSVHGAYNGYTF NA NA TRBJ1-2 TRBV30
TGCGCCAGCAGCTTGACAGGGCCCCATGAGCAGTTCTTC CASSLTGPHEQFF NA NA TRBJ2-1 TRBV5-1
TGTGCCAGCAGTTTCGACAGACCATACAATGAGCAGTTCTTC CASSFDRPYNEQFF NA NA TRBJ2-1 TRBV12-3/TRBV12-4
TGTGCCAGCAGCCAAGATTTGATGGTGACACCGACTGTTCTCTCTGGGGCCAACGTCCTGACTTTC CASSQDLMVTPTVLSGANVLTF NA NA TRBJ2-6 TRBV3-1
TGTGCCATACGAGACAGGGCCAAAAACATTCAGTACTTC CAIRDRAKNIQYF NA NA TRBJ2-4 TRBV9
TGTGCCAGCAGTTACCAGGTCCCGAGACTGAGCTCCTACAATGAGCAGTTCTTC CASSYQVPRLSSYNEQFF NA NA TRBJ2-1 TRBV6-5
TGTGCCAGCAGTCCCAGGGTCATGAACACTGAAGCTTTCTTT CASSPRVMNTEAFF NA NA TRBJ1-1 TRBV2
TGTGCCAGCAGCTTAGATGGGAGAGCAAATTCACCCCTCCACTTT CASSLDGRANSPLHF NA few TRBJ1-6 TRBV7-8
TGTGCCAGCAGTTTAGGGGGTAGCGGGAGTGGTGAGACCCAGTACTTC CASSLGGSGSGETQYF TRBD2 NA TRBJ2-5 TRBV27
TGTGCCAGCAGCAGACCTCTTACTGGGAACACCGGGGAGCTGTTTTTT CASSRPLTGNTGELFF NA NA TRBJ2-2 TRBV5-6
TGTGCCAGCAGTTTAGACCTAATAGCGAATGAGCAGTTCTTC CASSLDLIANEQFF NA few TRBJ2-1 TRBV12-3/TRBV12-4
TGTGCCAGCAAAGTGGCCTCGGGAACAGATACGCAGTATTTT CASKVASGTDTQYF NA few TRBJ2-3 TRBV2
TGCAGTGCTAGAGATCAGAGCGGAGGGGGAGATACGCAGTATTTT CSARDQSGGGDTQYF NA NA TRBJ2-3 TRBV20-1
TGTGCCTGGAAGGGCAGCGGGAGGGCTTATGAGCAGTTCTTC CAWKGSGRAYEQFF TRBD2 few TRBJ2-1 TRBV30
TGTGCCAGCAGCTTAGGTCGAGGGAGGGGATACACTGAAGCTTTCTTT CASSLGRGRGYTEAFF NA NA TRBJ1-1 TRBV13
TGCAGTGCTAGAGTTCTTGCGGTCTTCGCAAACACTGAAGCTTTCTTT CSARVLAVFANTEAFF NA NA TRBJ1-1 TRBV20-1
TGTGCCAGCAGTGCCGGACAATACAATGAGCAGTTCTTC CASSAGQYNEQFF NA NA TRBJ2-1 TRBV6-1
TGTGCCACCAGTGACCGGGGACAGGGCAATATTGAGACCCAGTACTTC CATSDRGQGNIETQYF TRBD1 once TRBJ2-5 TRBV24-1
TGCAGTGCTAGAGATTGGGGGACTAGCGGGCCTCATCACTCCTACAATGAGCAGTTCTTC CSARDWGTSGPHHSYNEQFF TRBD2 NA TRBJ2-1 TRBV20-1
TGTGCCAGCAGTGAAGTAGTGGGGAGGACTGAAGCTTTCTTT CASSEVVGRTEAFF NA few TRBJ1-1 TRBV6-1
TGTGCCAGCAGCGCGACAGGGAATAACTACGAGCAGTACTTC CASSATGNNYEQYF TRBD1 few TRBJ2-7 TRBV5-5
TGTGCCAGCAGCTTAGAGATCGGACTAGCCACCATTGAGCAGTTCTTC CASSLEIGLATIEQFF TRBD2 few TRBJ2-1 TRBV7-2
TGTGCCAGCAGCTCCTCGGACAGGCGATACACTGAAGCTTTCTTT CASSSSDRRYTEAFF TRBD1 few TRBJ1-1 TRBV13
TGTGCCAGCAGCCCGGGGGCCGGTCGACGTGGCTACACCTTC CASSPGAGRRGYTF NA NA TRBJ1-2 TRBV5-6
TGCGCCAGCAGCGGGGCAGTACAGAACACTGAAGCTTTCTTT CASSGAVQNTEAFF NA few TRBJ1-1 TRBV5-1
TGTGCCACCAAGACTAGCGCAAGCACAGATACGCAGTATTTT CATKTSASTDTQYF TRBD2 NA TRBJ2-3 TRBV3-1
TGCGCCAGCAGCTTGGTAGGGCCTACTGAAGAGACCCAGTACTTC CASSLVGPTEETQYF NA NA TRBJ2-5 TRBV5-1
TGTGCCAGTAGTATAGACCGGCGTCCCGGGGAGCTGTTTTTT CASSIDRRPGELFF NA NA TRBJ2-2 TRBV19
TGCAGTGCATTCCTCAGGGTGCAGACTGGTGAGGCTTTCTTT CSAFLRVQTGEAFF NA NA TRBJ1-1 TRBV20-1
TGTGCCTGGGGGACGGAACGAGGGAATCAGCCCCAGCATTTT CAWGTERGNQPQHF NA few TRBJ1-5 TRBV30
TGTGCCAGCAGCCTAGCGGGAAAAAGCACAGATACGCAGTATTTT CASSLAGKSTDTQYF TRBD2 NA TRBJ2-3 TRBV5-6
TGTGCCAGCAGCTTAAGGGAGTCGGGAAACACCATATATTTT CASSLRESGNTIYF NA few TRBJ1-3 TRBV7-6
TGCGCCAGCAGCCCATTCCGGGCCACGGACACCGGGGAGCTGTTTTTT CASSPFRATDTGELFF NA NA TRBJ2-2 TRBV5-1
TGTGCCAGCAGTTCCCTAGCGGGAGATACGCAGTATTTT CASSSLAGDTQYF TRBD2 once TRBJ2-3 TRBV6-2/TRBV6-3
TGTGCCAGCAGCCCCGGTCTTACGGAAATTGGCTACACCTTC CASSPGLTEIGYTF NA NA TRBJ1-2 TRBV4-2
TGCAGCGTTGGGGGTCGAGGAAGCTCCTACAATGAGCAGTTCTTC CSVGGRGSSYNEQFF NA many TRBJ2-1 TRBV29-1
TGTGCCAGCAGCTTTTCTCGACAGGGCGGAGGTTATGGCTACACCTTC CASSFSRQGGGYGYTF TRBD1 NA TRBJ1-2 TRBV7-9
TGTGCCAGCAGCCGAAGTTACAATGAGCAGTTCTTC CASSRSYNEQFF NA few TRBJ2-1 TRBV11-1
TGTGCCAGCTCACCTGGGCTGCCGAGCTCCTACAATGAGCAGTTCTTC CASSPGLPSSYNEQFF NA NA TRBJ2-1 TRBV18
TGTGCCAGCAGCGCGGGGGACGTAGGGAGGGGCGCTGGAAACACCATATATTTT CASSAGDVGRGAGNTIYF NA few TRBJ1-3 TRBV9
TGTGCCAGCAGTCCTATACTCTATGGCTACACCTTC CASSPILYGYTF NA NA TRBJ1-2 TRBV12-3/TRBV12-4
TGCAGCGCGAGGGACAGGGGGTCCTACAATGAGCAGTTCTTC CSARDRGSYNEQFF TRBD1 NA TRBJ2-1 TRBV29-1
TGCGCCAGCACCCCCGGGGACACCGGGGAGCTGTTTTTT CASTPGDTGELFF NA NA TRBJ2-2 TRBV5-1
TGTGCCAGCGGCCAGGGGGTCTCAGATACGCAGTATTTT CASGQGVSDTQYF TRBD1 NA TRBJ2-3 TRBV11-3